These T cell receptor beta chains were read from a single sample in a study of blood T cell repertoires in COVID-19. Data came from immunoSEQ multiplex PCR; TCRdb stores just in-frame clones and leaves some out. The data contain approximately 70,000 clones, about 89% of them singletons. The sequencing input was peripheral blood. The receptors come from a man aged 50-60 years with COVID-19, enrolled during active disease. CDR3s include the opening cysteine and the closing phenylalanine or tryptophan. The order of the fields is D gene, J gene, clone size, V gene, CDR3 DNA, CDR3 protein. The D gene is left open where the match is weak. Not all rows give a size; the values are once, few, many and, for expanded clones, a class.

.,TRBJ1-6,once,TRBV5-1,TGCGCCAGCAGCTCCTCGGCGGGTAATTCACCCCTCCACTTT,CASSSSAGNSPLHF
.,TRBJ1-4,.,TRBV25-1,TGTGCCAGCAGTGAATCTAGACGGCAAGAAAAACTGTTTTTT,CASSESRRQEKLFF
.,TRBJ1-1,few,TRBV7-3,TGTGCCAGCAGCTCCGGACAGAACACTGAAGCTTTCTTT,CASSSGQNTEAFF
.,TRBJ2-5,few,TRBV5-5,TGTGCCAGCAGCATCCTCGGCGGGGAAGAGACCCAGTACTTC,CASSILGGEETQYF
.,TRBJ1-1,once,TRBV30,TGTGCCTGGACCCCAATAGGACAGTCTGAAGCTTTCTTT,CAWTPIGQSEAFF
TRBD1,TRBJ1-2,once,TRBV29-1,TGCAGCGTTGACGGGGACAGACTTAACTATGGCTACACCTTC,CSVDGDRLNYGYTF
.,TRBJ2-5,.,TRBV3-1/TRBV3-2,TGTGCCAGCAGTTCCGGACTGGAAGAGACCCAGTACTTC,CASSSGLEETQYF
.,TRBJ1-2,.,TRBV28,TGTGCCAGCACGCCAACCGAGGGGGTCGGCTACACCTTC,CASTPTEGVGYTF
.,TRBJ1-5,.,TRBV9,TGTGCCAGCAGCGCCCAGGGGTACGGCCAGCCCCAGCATTTT,CASSAQGYGQPQHF
TRBD1,TRBJ2-5,.,TRBV3-1/TRBV3-2,TGTGCCAGCACCCGGACAGGAGAGACCCAGTACTTC,CASTRTGETQYF
TRBD2,TRBJ2-3,once,TRBV5-1,TGCGCCAGCAGCTTGGGGGCTAGCGGACTGGTGGATACGCAGTATTTT,CASSLGASGLVDTQYF
TRBD1,TRBJ1-2,.,TRBV7-9,TGTGCCAGCAGCCATACAGGGGGAGCGGATGGCTACACCTTC,CASSHTGGADGYTF
TRBD1,TRBJ1-2,.,TRBV9,TGTGCCAGCAGCGTAGAGCCAGGGGGGTATGGCTACACCTTC,CASSVEPGGYGYTF
TRBD2,TRBJ2-5,.,TRBV19,TGTGCCAGTAGTATAAGAGGGCCGACTAGCGTATCCCTCCGCGCCCAAGAGACCCAGTACTTC,CASSIRGPTSVSLRAQETQYF
TRBD2,TRBJ2-5,.,TRBV27,TGTGCCAGCAGTTCCAGGGGGGGTAGCGGGAGGACCGAGACCCAGTACTTC,CASSSRGGSGRTETQYF
TRBD1,TRBJ1-1,few,TRBV19,TGTGCCAGTAGTGGGGACAGGGGCTATGGTGAAGCTTTCTTT,CASSGDRGYGEAFF
.,TRBJ2-2,few,TRBV24-1,TGTGCCACCAGTGATTGGAAGGGGGCGAACACCGGGGAGCTGTTTTTT,CATSDWKGANTGELFF
.,TRBJ1-3,.,TRBV2,TGTGCCAGCAGTGAACGACAGGTCTCCTCTGGAAACACCATATATTTT,CASSERQVSSGNTIYF
TRBD1,TRBJ1-4,.,TRBV7-9,TGTGCCAGCAGCTTAGTACAGGGGGATGAAAAACTGTTTTTT,CASSLVQGDEKLFF
TRBD2,TRBJ2-1,.,TRBV19,TGTGCCAGTAGTACCTCTAGCGGGAGAAAGGGTGAGCAGTTCTTC,CASSTSSGRKGEQFF
.,TRBJ1-3,.,TRBV7-6,TGTGCCAGCAGCTTAGGTGGGACAACTTCTGGAAACACCATATATTTT,CASSLGGTTSGNTIYF
TRBD2,TRBJ2-4,medium-sized,TRBV10-3,TGTGCCATCAGTGAGTCGAGGGGAGGGAGAATTCAGTACTTC,CAISESRGGRIQYF
.,TRBJ1-2,once,TRBV3-1/TRBV3-2,TGTGCCAGCAGCCCCCCTACAGGGTACCGAGCTTATGGCTACACCTTC,CASSPPTGYRAYGYTF
TRBD2,TRBJ2-7,.,TRBV29-1,TGCAGCGTGGGGGGGACCGGGCCCTACGAGCAGTACTTC,CSVGGTGPYEQYF
TRBD1,TRBJ1-1,.,TRBV4-2,TGTGCCAGCAGCCAAGCCTGGACAGGGGGTAGTGAAGCTTTCTTT,CASSQAWTGGSEAFF
TRBD1,TRBJ2-2,few,TRBV5-1,TGCGCCAGCAGCCCAGGGGGCACCGGGGAGCTGTTTTTT,CASSPGGTGELFF
.,TRBJ1-6,.,TRBV27,TGTGCCAGCAGTTTAGCGAATTCACCCCTCCACTTT,CASSLANSPLHF